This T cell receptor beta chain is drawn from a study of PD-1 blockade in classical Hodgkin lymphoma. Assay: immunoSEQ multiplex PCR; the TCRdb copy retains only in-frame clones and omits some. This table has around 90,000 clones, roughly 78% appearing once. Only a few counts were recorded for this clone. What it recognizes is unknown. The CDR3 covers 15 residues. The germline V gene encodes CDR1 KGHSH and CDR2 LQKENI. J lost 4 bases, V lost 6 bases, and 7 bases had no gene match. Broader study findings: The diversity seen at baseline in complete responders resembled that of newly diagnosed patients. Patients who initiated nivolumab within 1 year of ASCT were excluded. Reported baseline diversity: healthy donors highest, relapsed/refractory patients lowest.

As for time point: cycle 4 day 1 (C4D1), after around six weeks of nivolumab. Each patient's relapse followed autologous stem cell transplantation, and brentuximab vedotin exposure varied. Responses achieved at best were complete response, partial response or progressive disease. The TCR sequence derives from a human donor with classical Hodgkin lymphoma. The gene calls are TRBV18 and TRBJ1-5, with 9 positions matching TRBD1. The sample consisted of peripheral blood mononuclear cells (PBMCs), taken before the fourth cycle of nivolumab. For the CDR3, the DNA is TGTGCCAGCTCGTCGGGACAGGGCGGGAATCAGCCCCAGCATTTT. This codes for CASSSGQGGNQPQHF.